Each of the 4 T cell receptor beta chains below was sequenced from the same sample in a study of T-cell memory formation after mild COVID-19. One entry per CDR3 protein results from TCRdb running MiXCR on the 5' RACE reads. The table shows fewer than 250,000 distinct CDR3 sequences, with around 26% occurring only once. Sequencing was done on a sample of PBMCs or a T cell subset sorted from them (not recorded which). All receptors derive from an adult woman who had mild COVID-19 (a few samples of this study predate the infection). Cell type and time point are not known.

This clonotype was detected only a few times. V gene TRBV24-1 combines with J gene TRBJ2-3; 11 nucleotides match TRBD2. This CDR3 region has 19 residues. Germline lookup yields CDR1 KGHDR and CDR2 SFDVKD. The trim removed 5 bases at V and 1 base at J, leaving 13 bases unmatched. This CDR3 reads CATSGTGTSGPVRTDTQYF. Written as DNA, the CDR3 is TGTGCCACCAGTGGTACCGGGACTAGCGGCCCCGTGCGCACAGATACGCAGTATTTT.

This chain joins TRBV24-1 and TRBJ2-5; D call uncertain. Per germline, CDR1 KGHDR and CDR2 SFDVKD. Deletions cut 6 bases from V and 4 bases from J, with 8 bases between. The CDR3 contains 12 residues. CDR3 DNA sequence: TGTGCCACCAGTAAGGGTCCAGAGACCCAGTACTTC. It yields the protein CATSKGPETQYF.

In this sample, this clonotype turned up a few times. At one of its ends the junction is not consistent with the germline gene, which may arise from a read error. The V gene is TRBV3-1, the J gene TRBJ2-1; 14 bases fit TRBD2. Germline CDR1 LGHDT, CDR2 YNNKEL (reference sequence). CDR3 length equals 13 residues. As DNA, the CDR3 is TGTGCCAGCAGCCAGGGACTAGCGGGAGATCAGCTCTTC. This gives the protein CASSQGLAGDQLF.

This clonotype was seen a handful of times. The chain recombines TRBV21-1 with TRBJ1-6; the table's D call TRBD1 went unverified against the DNA. TRBV21-1 is a pseudogene. CDR3 length equals 15 residues. The DNA for the CDR3 is TGTGCCAGCAGCTCCTCGACAGGAGAAGGTTCACCCCTCCACTTT. Its translation is CASSSSTGEGSPLHF.